This TCR beta chain comes out of a study of blood T cell repertoires in COVID-19. Study information: The United States, Italy and Spain were the sources of the acute and convalescent COVID-19 samples. From T cells, B-cell-depleted T cells, or PBMCs came the material, which was cDNA or gDNA.

Seattle patients were enrolled during active infection and followed longitudinally. Per the original methods: Counts of nucleated cells, estimated from reference gene primer amplification, were obtained. The table came from immunoSEQ multiplex PCR; TCRdb's copy has only in-frame clones and leaves some out. That table furnishes V, J and clone size, whereas the DNA furnished D and trimming. The table shows about 240,000 clones, with about four fifths occurring only once. V was cut by 7 bases and J by 6 bases, with 12 bases left in between. This CDR3 contains 12 residues. This TCR was sampled from a woman of 80 years or more with COVID-19, enrolled during active disease. The sequencing input was peripheral blood. The V gene is TRBV12-3 or TRBV12-4, the J gene TRBJ1-2, with D hard to call. Here the CDR3 DNA reads TGTGCCAGCACCCTGGATGGAGATGGCTACACCTTC. Its protein is CASTLDGDGYTF.